This T cell receptor (beta chain) was identified during a study of OX40 agonist ivuxolimab in advanced cancers. General study findings and limits: Relative to CD4+ cells, CD8+ T cells on average had more expanded clones.

Individuals having autoimmune disease history or systemic immunosuppression were not enrolled. Blood specimens came from baseline, cycle 4 day 1, and cycle 7 day 1. The protocol was immunoSEQ multiplex PCR, while the TCRdb copy is restricted to in-frame clones and leaves out a portion. The table lists 62,000 or so clones, around 86% of them singletons. Note on this clone: Its antigen is not known.

This specimen consisted of CD4+ or CD8+ T cells sorted from blood, obtained in a trial of the OX40 agonist ivuxolimab. This receptor was obtained from an adult with an advanced solid tumor such as melanoma, head and neck, liver or kidney cancer.

The CDR3 protein is CASSSGHALAKNIQYF. The CDR3 DNA reads TGTGCCAGCAGCTCGGGACACGCCCTAGCCAAAAACATTCAGTACTTC. The V gene is TRBV7-2, the J gene TRBJ2-4; a possible D gene is TRBD1 (6 bases). Germline CDR1 reads SGHTA; CDR2 reads FQGNSA. V lost 4 bases and J 0 bases, leaving 13 bases between the germline ends. This CDR3 spans 16 amino acids.